This T cell receptor beta chain stems from a study of shared clonotypes between healthy human individuals. Study-level information: Three CD4 naive, three CD4 memory, two CD8 naive and one CD8 memory plate were used per donor.

This table comes from immunoSEQ multiplex PCR, and its TCRdb copy is limited to in-frame clones, with some not included. This sample yields around 940,000 clones, of which approximately 80% are seen a single time; approximately 1.5% belongs to the top ten. Study outcomes and limitations: Shared clonotypes: about 5.3% naive CD4, 3.5% to 4% naive CD8, about 2.5% memory CD4, about 0.4% memory CD8. Sampling involved blood alone; tissue repertoires likely differ.

Partitioning of CD4+ cells yielded a CD45RA+ naive subset and a CD45RA-negative memory subset. The V gene's germline CDR1 is SGHKS and CDR2 YYEKEE (reference sequence). This CDR3 region has 15 residues. V was shortened by 2 bases and J by 1 base, with 12 bases between the two germline ends. Points on this clone: No antigen is known for it.

This TCR was sampled from a young man in good health. The sequencing sample was made of memory CD4+ T cells sorted from blood. Subset defined: CD45RA-negative fraction. This chain joins TRBV5-5 and TRBJ1-1, with D perhaps TRBD1 (5 bases). The CDR3 nucleotides are TGTGCCAGCAGCTTAGGGGCCACAGGGAACACTGAAGCTTTCTTT. Translating gives CASSLGATGNTEAFF. Full variable domain (remainder filled in from reference TRBV5-5 and TRBJ1-1): DAGVTQSPTHLIKTRGQQVTLRCSPISGHKSVSWYQQVLGQGPQFIFQYYEKEERGRGNFPDRFSARQFPNYSSELNVNALLLGDSALYLCASSLGATGNTEAFFGQGTRLTVV.